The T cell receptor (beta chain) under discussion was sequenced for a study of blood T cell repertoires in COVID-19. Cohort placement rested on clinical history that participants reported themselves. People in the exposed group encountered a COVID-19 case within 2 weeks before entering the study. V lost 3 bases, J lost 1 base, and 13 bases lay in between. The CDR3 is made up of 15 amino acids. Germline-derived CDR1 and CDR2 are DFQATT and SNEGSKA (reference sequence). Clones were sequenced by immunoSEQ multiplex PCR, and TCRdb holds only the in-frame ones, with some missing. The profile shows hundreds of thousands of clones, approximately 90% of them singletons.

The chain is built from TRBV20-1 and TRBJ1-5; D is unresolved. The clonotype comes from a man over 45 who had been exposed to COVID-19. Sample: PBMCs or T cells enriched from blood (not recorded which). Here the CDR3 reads CSASWSRSSNQPQHF. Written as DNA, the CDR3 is TGCAGTGCTAGTTGGTCGCGGTCCAGCAATCAGCCCCAGCATTTT.